The next 10 T cell receptor beta chains were all read from a single sample in a study of blood T cell repertoires in COVID-19. The method was immunoSEQ multiplex PCR; TCRdb's version includes in-frame clones alone and lacks a portion of them. The repertoire holds hundreds of thousands of clones, with roughly 83% as singletons. The sample taken for sequencing was peripheral blood. These receptors were obtained from a woman aged 80 or over with COVID-19, enrolled during active disease.

V is TRBV5-6 and J is TRBJ1-6, with a weak D call TRBD1 (5 bases). This CDR3 is built from 16 residues. Deletions cut 0 bases from V and 2 bases from J, with 9 bases between. Germline loops: CDR1 SGHDT, CDR2 YYEEEE. The CDR3 sequence: CASSLAGFPYNSPLHF. In nucleotides, the CDR3 is TGTGCCAGCAGCTTGGCAGGGTTCCCCTATAATTCACCCCTCCACTTT.

The chain has TRBV28 and TRBJ2-1; TRBD2 might be the D (6 bases). Trimming left V 5 bases short and J 7 bases short, with 12 bases between. The CDR3 loop spans 13 amino acids. Germline V gene lookup returns CDR1 MDHEN and CDR2 SYDVKM. CDR3 sequence: CASSPGGRNEQFF. CDR3 nucleotides: TGTGCCAGCAGTCCCGGGGGACGGAATGAGCAGTTCTTC.

The J gene is TRBJ2-2, the V gene TRBV4-1; the D gene is possibly TRBD2 (5 bases). Germline V lookup: CDR1 MGHRA, CDR2 YSYEKL. The CDR3 sequence is 13 residues long. V lost 4 bases and J 6 bases, leaving 9 bases between the germline ends. CDR3 residues: CASSPVGAGELFF. The CDR3 nucleotides read TGCGCCAGCAGCCCCGTCGGGGCCGGGGAGCTGTTTTTT.

The V and J genes are TRBV7-8 and TRBJ1-5; maybe TRBD1 (5 bases). The germline gives CDR1 SGHVS, CDR2 FQNEAQ. The CDR3 extends over 18 amino acids. The ends were cut back, 1 base at V and 0 bases at J, with 16 bases in the middle. CDR3 nucleotide sequence: TGTGCCAGCAGCTTAGGGGCGATCGGGGGAGGTAGCAATCAGCCCCAGCATTTT. Translation gives CASSLGAIGGGSNQPQHF. The full variable domain, rest sourced from reference TRBV7-8 and TRBJ1-5, is GAGVSQSPRYKVAKRGQDVALRCDPISGHVSLFWYQQALGQGPEFLTYFQNEAQLDKSGLPSDRFFAERPEGSVSTLKIQRTQQEDSAVYLCASSLGAIGGGSNQPQHFGDGTRLSIL.

J is TRBJ1-2 and V is TRBV7-2, with a tentative D call TRBD1 (5 bases). Germline assignment: CDR1 SGHTA and CDR2 FQGNSA. The CDR3 runs 14 residues. Trimming shortened V by 4 bases and J by 8 bases, and 17 bases separated the two germline ends. DNA for the CDR3: TGTGCCAGCAGCTCGAAAGAGAAGGGGTGGGGCTACACCTTC. Protein product: CASSSKEKGWGYTF.

The V and J genes are TRBV5-1 and TRBJ2-3; D remains unclear. The CDR3 length is 13 residues. Trimming cost V 0 bases and J 3 bases, with 5 bases left between them. Germline assignment: CDR1 SGHRS and CDR2 YFSETQ. CDR3 sequence: CASSLVGTDTQYF. Here the CDR3 DNA reads TGCGCCAGCAGCTTGGTCGGGACAGATACGCAGTATTTT.

V and J are TRBV4-3 and TRBJ2-3; 10 positions agree with TRBD2. CDR1 LGHNA and CDR2 YSLEER come from the germline V gene. After removal of 2 bases from V and 3 bases from J, the junction contained 8 bases not matched to a gene. The CDR3 consists of 17 residues. The CDR3 region is CASSQLVNSGGTDTQYF. CDR3 coding DNA: TGCGCCAGCAGCCAACTGGTGAATAGCGGGGGGACAGATACGCAGTATTTT.

This clone was seen only a few times. This sample also contains other DNA sequences that code for the same CDR3. The V and J genes are TRBV25-1 and TRBJ1-3, with 7 bases fitting TRBD1. Losses at the gene ends were 6 bases for V and 0 bases for J; bases not matched to a gene: 5. Germline V gives CDR1 MGHDK, CDR2 SYGVNS. The CDR3 totals 15 residues. In DNA form, the CDR3 reads TGTGCCAGCAGCCCAGGGGGGAGCTCTGGAAACACCATATATTTT. This gives the protein CASSPGGSSGNTIYF.

The rearrangement uses TRBV14 and TRBJ1-2; TRBD1 agrees at 7 bases. After removal of 6 bases from V and 4 bases from J, the junction contained 5 bases not matched to a gene. Germline values: CDR1 SGHDN, CDR2 FVKESK. The CDR3 spans 13 residues. CDR3 in amino acids: CASSIGQAYGYTF. The CDR3, as DNA: TGTGCCAGCAGTATAGGACAGGCCTATGGCTACACCTTC.

The chain has TRBV28 and TRBJ1-2; D uncertain. Germline V gives CDR1 MDHEN, CDR2 SYDVKM. V shed 2 bases and J shed 7 bases, with 14 bases lying between them. The CDR3 runs 14 residues. DNA for the CDR3: TGTGCCAGCAGTTTAAAGTCGGCCGGAGGTGGCTACACCTTC. Its protein is CASSLKSAGGGYTF.